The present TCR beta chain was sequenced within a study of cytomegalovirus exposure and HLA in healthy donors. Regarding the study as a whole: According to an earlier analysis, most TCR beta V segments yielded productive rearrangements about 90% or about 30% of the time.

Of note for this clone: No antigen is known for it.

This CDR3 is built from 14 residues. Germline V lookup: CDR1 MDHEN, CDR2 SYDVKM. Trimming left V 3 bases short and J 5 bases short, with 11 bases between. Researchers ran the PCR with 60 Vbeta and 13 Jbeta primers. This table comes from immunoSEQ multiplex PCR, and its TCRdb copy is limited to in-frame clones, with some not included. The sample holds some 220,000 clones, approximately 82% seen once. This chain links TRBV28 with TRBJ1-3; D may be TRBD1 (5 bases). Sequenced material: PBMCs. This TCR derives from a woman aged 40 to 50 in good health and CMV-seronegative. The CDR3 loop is CASSFRQRRNTIYF. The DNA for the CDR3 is TGTGCCAGCAGTTTCCGACAGAGAAGAAACACCATATATTTT.